These 8 T cell receptor beta chains came from one sample sequenced in a study of CD8+ T cells in alopecia areata (dated by TCRdb to 2016 to 2018). Preparation of the library involved the immunoSEQ multiplex PCR assay. For TCR sequencing, RNA was extracted from every sample and reverse transcribed into cDNA to serve as template. TCRdb holds this immuneACCESS table with in-frame rearrangements only. Some clones are missing; in checked studies, unresolved V genes explain under half, and the rest has no known cause. The sample table lists approximately 59,000 clones, roughly half of them with a count of one. The top ten constitute roughly 15% of the sample. The intended sense of this specimen's time point label: baseline before oral tofacitinib. This sample comprised CD8+ T cells sorted from blood, obtained at week 0. These receptors were obtained from a human donor with alopecia areata.

The chain links TRBV5-8 to TRBJ1-5; D not resolved. The V gene lost 4 bases and the J gene lost 7 bases, with 12 bases spanning the gap. There are 13 residues in the CDR3. Germline V gene sequence: CDR1 SGHTS, CDR2 YDEGEE. CDR3 in amino acids: CASSQKREQPQHF. The DNA for the CDR3 is TGTGCCAGCAGCCAGAAGAGGGAACAGCCCCAGCATTTT.

The CDR3 DNA reads as TGCGCCAGCAGCCGGACAGGCGAAGGAGAGACCCAGTACTTC. It specifies CASSRTGEGETQYF. The V call is TRBV4-1, the J call TRBJ2-5; the match to TRBD1 covers 7 bases. Germline loops: CDR1 MGHRA, CDR2 YSYEKL. Trimming took 4 bases from V and 4 from J; bases not matched to a gene: 6. The CDR3 totals 14 residues.

J is TRBJ2-5 and V is TRBV29-1; TRBD1 matches 9 bases. The CDR3 consists of 11 residues. CDR1 and CDR2 (germline): SQVTM, ANQGSEA. The CDR3 nucleotides are TGCAGTGGGACAGGGAAAGAGACCCAGTACTTC. This encodes CSGTGKETQYF.

The genes are TRBV9 and TRBJ2-6; D ambiguous. Deletions cut 6 bases from V and 4 bases from J, with 8 bases between. Germline V CDR1 and CDR2: SGDLS, YYNGEE. The CDR3 is 13 amino acids. The DNA of the CDR3 is TGTGCCAGCAACCGGCCGGGGGCCAACGTCCTGACTTTC. Protein sequence: CASNRPGANVLTF.

CDR3 loop: CASSFGGGLGNTIYF. In nucleotides, the CDR3 is TGTGCCAGCAGCTTCGGAGGGGGCCTGGGAAACACCATATATTTT. The V and J genes are TRBV7-2 and TRBJ1-3; 7 nucleotides match TRBD1. Germline V CDR1 and CDR2: SGHTA, FQGNSA. The junction had 6 bases not matched to a gene; V was cut back by 3 bases and J by 4 bases. The CDR3 spans 15 residues.

The chain uses TRBV11-1 and TRBJ2-1, with 14 bases identical to TRBD2. CDR1 and CDR2 from the germline V gene are SGHAT and FQDESV (reference sequence). V shed 3 bases and J 10 bases; nucleotides not matched to a gene: 5. This CDR3 is built from 15 residues. The CDR3 spells CASSLTSGRAGEQFF. CDR3 sequence (DNA): TGTGCCAGCAGCTTGACTAGCGGGAGGGCCGGGGAGCAGTTCTTC.

This clone was counted between two and nine times. The chain has TRBV7-9 and TRBJ2-5; D is perhaps TRBD1 or TRBD2 (5 bases each). Germline V gives CDR1 SEHNR, CDR2 FQNEAQ (reference sequence). The CDR3 loop spans 14 amino acids. Trimming shortened V by 8 bases and J by 2 bases, and 15 bases separated the two germline ends. For the CDR3, the DNA is TGTGCCAGCTCTCCCGCAGGGAGTCAAGAGACCCAGTACTTC. It specifies CASSPAGSQETQYF. Looking up the rest from reference TRBV7-9 and TRBJ2-5 gives the full variable domain: DTGVSQNPRHKITKRGQNVTFRCDPISEHNRLYWYRQTLGQGPEFLTYFQNEAQLEKSRLLSDRFSAERPKGSFSTLEIQRTEQGDSAMYLCASSPAGSQETQYFGPGTRLLVL.

The V call is TRBV30, the J call TRBJ2-1; 13 bases are a match to TRBD2. The CDR3 spans 13 residues. Losses at the gene ends were 5 bases for V and 9 bases for J; bases not matched to a gene: 4. Germline lookup yields CDR1 GTSNPN and CDR2 SVGIG (reference sequence). The CDR3 sequence is CAWGLAGVIEQFF. The DNA of the CDR3 is TGTGCCTGGGGACTAGCGGGAGTAATTGAGCAGTTCTTC.